Sequencing of this TCR beta chain was carried out in a study of T cell changes during pregnancy in multiple sclerosis. Repertoires were generated with immunoSEQ multiplex PCR, while TCRdb's copy carries only in-frame clones and drops some. The sample carries over 100,000 clones, approximately 90% recorded once. From germline, CDR1 is PRHDT and CDR2 FYEKMQ (reference sequence). This CDR3 contains 18 residues. V lost 5 bases and J 5 bases, leaving 25 bases between the germline ends. This chain connects TRBV13 to TRBJ2-1; D gene uncertain. Here the sequenced sample was peripheral blood, taken in the third trimester of pregnancy. This TCR was sampled from a female donor with multiple sclerosis, enrolled in a pregnancy study. CDR3 sequence reads: CASSAPQNTLGLHNEQFF. For the CDR3, the DNA is TGTGCCAGCAGCGCGCCGCAGAACACCCTTGGGCTGCACAATGAGCAGTTCTTC.